This is a list of T cell receptor beta chains from one sample in a study of vaccination and CD4 T cells after COVID-19. Their target antigens are unknown. TCRdb redid the calling of the PCR reads with MiXCR, one entry per CDR3 protein. The profile shows approximately 4,600 distinct CDR3 sequences, around two fifths of them singletons. Input material: CD4+ T cells from blood, cultured in vitro. These receptors all stem from a human donor who had recovered from COVID-19. Both conserved end residues are part of each CDR3. The D gene is left open where the match is weak. Clone size is stated in some rows and not others, as once, few, many or a class when expanded.

abundance	j_gene	d_gene	v_gene	CDR3nt	CDR3aa
-	TRBJ1-6	-	TRBV28	TGTGCCAGCAGTCCCCAGGACGGACACTCACCCCTCCACTTT	CASSPQDGHSPLHF
-	TRBJ1-6	-	TRBV7-9	TGTGCCAACAGCTCGTGGGACACCAATAATTCACCCCTCCACTTT	CANSSWDTNNSPLHF
-	TRBJ2-2	-	TRBV6-5	TGTGCCAGCAGTTCTCGGGTGAACACCGGGGAGCTGTTTTTT	CASSSRVNTGELFF
-	TRBJ1-1	-	TRBV5-4	TGTGCCAGCAGCTTGGAGGCCAGCTCCACTGAAGCTTTCTTT	CASSLEASSTEAFF
-	TRBJ1-2	TRBD1	TRBV28	TGTGCCAGCAGATCACCCGGGACAGGGAGCTATGGCTACACCTTC	CASRSPGTGSYGYTF
few	TRBJ1-2	-	TRBV7-8	TGTGCCAGCAGCTTAGGGGGACATTCCTTCTATGGCTACACCTTC	CASSLGGHSFYGYTF
-	TRBJ1-2	TRBD1	TRBV7-2	TGTGCCAGCAGCGAGAGGACAGGGAGAATTTATGGCTACACCTTC	CASSERTGRIYGYTF
-	TRBJ2-7	TRBD2	TRBV7-9	TGTGCCAGCAGCTCCCCATTAGGGACTAGCATGTACGAGCAGTACTTC	CASSSPLGTSMYEQYF
-	TRBJ2-1	TRBD2	TRBV7-2	TGTGCCAGCAGCTACGGGGGGTTGTACAATGAGCAGTTCTTC	CASSYGGLYNEQFF
-	TRBJ1-5	TRBD1	TRBV20-1	TGCAGTGCCTCACAAGGGACAGGATGGGGGCTTAGCAATCAGCCCCAGCATTTT	CSASQGTGWGLSNQPQHF
few	TRBJ1-2	-	TRBV2	TGTGCCAGCGGTGAATATGGCTACACCTTC	CASGEYGYTF
-	TRBJ2-5	-	TRBV5-8	TGTGCCAGCAGCTCGGGACGGAGAGGGGAGACCCAGTACTTC	CASSSGRRGETQYF
few	TRBJ2-7	TRBD1	TRBV6-1	TGTGCCAGCAGTCCCCGACAGGGCGGACACGAGCAGTACTTC	CASSPRQGGHEQYF
medium-sized	TRBJ2-1	-	TRBV27	TGTGCCAGCAGTTTTCCCAAGGGTGAGCAGTTCTTC	CASSFPKGEQFF
large	TRBJ1-1	-	TRBV12-3/TRBV12-4	TGTGCCAGCAGTCTCCGGTGGGGGATGAACACTGAAGCTTTCTTT	CASSLRWGMNTEAFF
few	TRBJ1-1	-	TRBV19	TGTGCCAGTAGGGAGGGTTGGAGGAACACTGAAGCTTTCTTT	CASREGWRNTEAFF
-	TRBJ2-7	-	TRBV5-1	TGCGCCAGCAGATCTGGGTGGCTCTACGAGCAGTACTTC	CASRSGWLYEQYF
few	TRBJ1-1	-	TRBV20-1	TGCAGTGCTAGAGTCGGGCCGGCCGTCGAAGCTTTCTTT	CSARVGPAVEAFF
-	TRBJ2-5	TRBD1	TRBV23-1	TGCGCTAGAACCCCGGGACAGCAAAAACAAGAGACCCAGTACTTC	CARTPGQQKQETQYF
-	TRBJ2-7	TRBD2	TRBV20-1	TGCAGTGCTAGAGGATGGGGAAGCGGGAGGGCCGAAGACGAGCAGTACTTC	CSARGWGSGRAEDEQYF
-	TRBJ1-1	TRBD1	TRBV4-1	TGCGCCAGCAGCCACCGACAGGGGCACACTGAAGCTTTCTTT	CASSHRQGHTEAFF
-	TRBJ1-2	-	TRBV6-2/TRBV6-3	TGTGCCAGCAGGCGGGAAGGCGACTATGGCTACACCTTC	CASRREGDYGYTF
few	TRBJ2-7	TRBD2	TRBV6-1	TGTGCCAGCAGTCCCGTAGCGGGATTGCAGTACTTC	CASSPVAGLQYF
-	TRBJ1-6	-	TRBV6-5	TGTGCCAGCAGTTACTCATTTGCCCGTATCCTCCGATCACCCCTCCACTTT	CASSYSFARILRSPLHF
-	TRBJ2-1	TRBD2	TRBV20-1	TGCAGTGCTACAGGACTAGCGGGGAAGGGGATCTTCTACAATGAGCAGTTCTTC	CSATGLAGKGIFYNEQFF
-	TRBJ2-5	-	TRBV6-2/TRBV6-3	TGTGCCAGCAGCCCGCACGTCGCGAGAGGGGGGGACCAAGAGACCCAGTACTTC	CASSPHVARGGDQETQYF
-	TRBJ2-5	-	TRBV7-6	TGTGCCAGTTCCCCCCGGGACGGTCAATGGGCCCAAGAGACCCAGTACTTC	CASSPRDGQWAQETQYF
-	TRBJ1-6	-	TRBV20-1	TGCAGTGCTAGTCAAACAGGGCAGGGCCCCCTCCACTTT	CSASQTGQGPLHF
-	TRBJ2-7	-	TRBV12-3/TRBV12-4	TGTGCCAGCAGTGCTGGTTACGAGCAGTACTTC	CASSAGYEQYF
-	TRBJ2-3	TRBD1	TRBV20-1	TGCAGTGCTAACCTATACAGGGGGCCAACAGATACGCAGTATTTT	CSANLYRGPTDTQYF
-	TRBJ2-1	TRBD2	TRBV7-9	TGTGCCAGCAGCTCCCAGGGACTAGCGGATTACAATGAGCAGTTCTTC	CASSSQGLADYNEQFF
few	TRBJ2-5	TRBD2	TRBV19	TGTGCCAGTAGGCCATCCGGGGGGGCTCAAGAGACCCAGTACTTC	CASRPSGGAQETQYF
-	TRBJ2-3	-	TRBV4-2	TGTGCCAGCAGCCACCCTCTTGGAGGGTCATCTAGCACAGATACGCAGTATTTT	CASSHPLGGSSSTDTQYF
-	TRBJ1-1	TRBD1	TRBV27	TGTGCCAGCAGGATTCAGGGGGCCACTGAAGCTTTCTTT	CASRIQGATEAFF
few	TRBJ2-3	-	TRBV24-1	TGTGCCACCAGTGATACTAACTCAGATACGCAGTATTTT	CATSDTNSDTQYF
-	TRBJ1-5	TRBD1	TRBV24-1	TGTGCCACCAGTGATTTTAGGGCAGGGGGCAACCAGCCCCAGCATTTT	CATSDFRAGGNQPQHF
few	TRBJ2-3	-	TRBV2	TGTGCCAGCAGGGCTATAGATACGCAGTATTTT	CASRAIDTQYF
-	TRBJ1-1	-	TRBV14	TGTGCCAGGACCGAGATCATGAACACTGAAGCTTTCTTT	CARTEIMNTEAFF